Listed here are 29 T cell receptor beta chains from one sample, sequenced in a study of blood T cell repertoires in COVID-19. Repertoires were generated with immunoSEQ multiplex PCR, while TCRdb's copy carries only in-frame clones and drops some. The sample has 130,000 or so clones, approximately 90% seen once. The sample comprised peripheral blood. The receptors were gathered from a man between 45 and 60 years old with active or convalescent COVID-19.

The rearrangement joins TRBV7-2 to TRBJ1-5; D remains ambiguous. With 1 base removed from V and 1 base from J, the gap between germline ends came to 14 bases. Germline CDR1 and CDR2: SGHTA and FQGNSA. CDR3 length equals 17 residues. CDR3 residues: CASSLVLGGMSNQPQHF. The CDR3 bases are TGTGCCAGCAGCTTAGTTTTGGGCGGGATGAGCAATCAGCCCCAGCATTTT.

This rearrangement joins TRBV6-5 to TRBJ1-1, with no clear D. This CDR3 comprises 15 residues. V shed 8 bases and J shed 1 base, with 17 bases lying between them. Germline V CDR1 and CDR2: MNHEY, SVGAGI. This chain's CDR3 is CASVGRTQSNTEAFF. The CDR3 coding sequence is TGTGCCAGCGTAGGGAGGACTCAATCGAACACTGAAGCTTTCTTT.

The V call is TRBV5-1, the J call TRBJ2-2, with 11 bases identical to TRBD2. Germline assignment: CDR1 SGHRS and CDR2 YFSETQ. This CDR3 has 15 amino acids. Trimming at V came to 5 bases and at J to 2 bases, leaving 2 bases not matched to a gene. The CDR3: CASRGTSGNTGELFF. DNA for the CDR3: TGCGCCAGCAGGGGGACTAGCGGAAACACCGGGGAGCTGTTTTTT.

This chain uses TRBV5-6 with TRBJ2-5; a weak D match, TRBD2 (5 bases). Germline-derived CDR1 and CDR2 are SGHDT and YYEEEE. This CDR3 has 13 residues. The ends were cut back, 7 bases at V and 1 base at J, with 11 bases in the middle. CDR3 in DNA: TGTGCCAGCGCGAGCGGCTTCCAAGAGACCCAGTACTTC. This gives the protein CASASGFQETQYF.

The chain has TRBV2 and TRBJ2-3, with D maybe TRBD1 (6 bases). V was cut by 4 bases and J by 3 bases, with 14 bases left in between. CDR3 length: 15 residues. The germline CDR1 and CDR2 sequences are SNHLY and FYNNEI. The CDR3 DNA reads TGTGCCAGCAGTGTCGATTGGGGGCCTACAGATACGCAGTATTTT. It codes for CASSVDWGPTDTQYF.

The rearrangement joins TRBV5-8 to TRBJ2-3; 11 bases agree with TRBD2. This CDR3 spans 15 amino acids. Germline V gene sequence: CDR1 SGHTS, CDR2 YDEGEE. The V and J ends lost 2 bases and 6 bases, in that order; junction bases with no gene match: 5. DNA of the CDR3: TGTGCCAGCAGCTTTAGCGGGGGGGCCGGGGATACGCAGTATTTT. Amino acid sequence: CASSFSGGAGDTQYF. The whole variable domain, filled in from reference TRBV5-8 and TRBJ2-3, reads EAGVTQSPTHLIKTRGQQATLRCSPISGHTSVYWYQQALGLGLQFLLWYDEGEERNRGNFPPRFSGRQFPNYSSELNVNALELEDSALYLCASSFSGGAGDTQYFGPGTRLTVL.

This clone was seen a handful of times. This chain joins TRBV24-1 and TRBJ2-7; 11 nucleotides match TRBD2. Losses at the gene ends were 4 bases for V and 0 bases for J; bases not matched to a gene: 7. Germline V gene sequence: CDR1 KGHDR, CDR2 SFDVKD. This CDR3 region has 17 residues. CDR3 sequence reads: CATSDPSTSGGSYEQYF. The CDR3 DNA reads as TGTGCCACCAGTGACCCCTCCACTAGCGGGGGCTCCTACGAGCAGTACTTC.

The rearrangement joins TRBV3-1 (or the pseudogene TRBV3-2) to TRBJ2-3; a weak D match, TRBD2 (6 bases). The CDR3 consists of 13 residues. CDR1 LGHDT and CDR2 YNNKEL come from the germline V gene (reference sequence). The ends were cut back, 3 bases at V and 4 bases at J, with 8 bases in the middle. The CDR3 DNA follows: TGTGCCAGCAGCCAGGACTACGCAGATACGCAGTATTTT. Protein product: CASSQDYADTQYF.

The V gene is TRBV10-3, the J gene TRBJ1-5; 8 bases are a match to TRBD1. This CDR3 region has 14 residues. Germline V CDR1 and CDR2: ENHRY, SYGVKD. V lost 4 bases, J lost 5 bases, and 4 bases stayed unmatched. Written as DNA, the CDR3 is TGTGCCATCAGTGGTTTACAGGGGGATCAGCCCCAGCATTTT. This sequence encodes CAISGLQGDQPQHF.

The chain has TRBV2 and TRBJ2-2; 10 bases fit TRBD2. Germline lookup yields CDR1 SNHLY and CDR2 FYNNEI. The V gene end was trimmed by 6 bases and the J gene end by 2 bases; junction bases not matched to a gene: 3. The CDR3 totals 15 residues. Here the CDR3 DNA reads TGTGCCAGCAGATTACTAGCGGGAAACACCGGGGAGCTGTTTTTT. It yields the protein CASRLLAGNTGELFF.

The chain carries TRBV11-3 and TRBJ2-1; TRBD2 agrees at 14 bases. With 6 bases clipped from V and 3 bases from J, the junction kept 7 bases outside the gene matches. This CDR3 is built from 17 residues. Germline values: CDR1 SGHNT, CDR2 YENEEA. CDR3 bases: TGTGCCAGCAGTTCCGGGACTAGCGGGAGTCTCTACAATGAGCAGTTCTTC. Protein: CASSSGTSGSLYNEQFF. Full variable domain (outside the CDR3, taken from reference TRBV11-3 and TRBJ2-1): EAGVVQSPRYKIIEKKQPVAFWCNPISGHNTLYWYLQNLGQGPELLIRYENEEAVDDSQLPKDRFSAERLKGVDSTLKIQPAELGDSAVYLCASSSGTSGSLYNEQFFGPGTRLTVL.

This clone has a single count. V usage is TRBV3-1 (or the pseudogene TRBV3-2) and J usage is TRBJ2-7; D is perhaps TRBD2 (5 bases). The germline V and J ends were trimmed by 4 bases and 1 base, with 11 bases remaining between them. From germline, CDR1 is LGHDT and CDR2 YNNKEL (reference sequence). The CDR3 totals 14 residues. The CDR3 loop reads CASSPRGRSYEQYF. Written as DNA, the CDR3 is TGTGCCAGCAGCCCCCGGGGTAGATCCTACGAGCAGTACTTC.

This clone has a handful of counts. This chain uses TRBV19 with TRBJ1-1, with D hard to call. CDR3 length: 13 amino acids. Trimming took off 3 bases at V and 2 bases at J, with 7 bases between the two ends. The germline V gene encodes CDR1 LNHDA and CDR2 SQIVND (reference sequence). The CDR3 DNA reads as TGTGCCAGTAGTATCTCTTCTAACACTGAAGCTTTCTTT. Amino acids: CASSISSNTEAFF.

The chain carries TRBV4-1 and TRBJ2-3, with a tentative D call TRBD2 (5 bases). Germline CDR1 is MGHRA and CDR2 is YSYEKL. The CDR3 is made up of 19 amino acids. V dropped 1 base and J dropped 1 base, with 21 bases sitting between them. The CDR3 loop is CASSQGFISGKAGTDTQYF. In nucleotides, the CDR3 is TGCGCCAGCAGCCAAGGGTTTATTTCGGGAAAGGCCGGCACAGATACGCAGTATTTT.

The rearrangement links TRBV5-4 to TRBJ2-7; D is perhaps TRBD1 (6 bases). The CDR3 is 14 amino acids. Germline V gives CDR1 SGHNT, CDR2 YYREEE (reference sequence). Trimming cost V 4 bases and J 2 bases, with 13 bases left between them. CDR3 nucleotide sequence: TGTGCCAGCAGCGGGCGGACAGAAGCCTACGAGCAGTACTTC. As protein: CASSGRTEAYEQYF.

The chain employs TRBV20-1 and TRBJ2-3, with 9 bases identical to TRBD2. J was trimmed by 2 bases and V by 3 bases; bases with no gene match: 3. Germline values: CDR1 DFQATT, CDR2 SNEGSKA (reference sequence). The length of the CDR3 is 14 residues. Here the CDR3 reads CSASSGGNTDTQYF. In DNA, the CDR3 is TGCAGTGCTAGTAGCGGGGGAAACACAGATACGCAGTATTTT.

The chain links TRBV5-6 to TRBJ2-7; D unclear. This CDR3 has 13 amino acids. V shed 1 base and J shed 3 bases, with 8 bases lying between them. Germline V lookup: CDR1 SGHDT, CDR2 YYEEEE. The CDR3 nucleotides are TGTGCCAGCAGCTTGAACGTAGTCTACGAGCAGTACTTC. Protein product: CASSLNVVYEQYF.

V is TRBV3-1 (or the pseudogene TRBV3-2) and J is TRBJ1-1; 8 bases fit TRBD1. In germline, CDR1 is LGHDT, CDR2 YNNKEL (reference sequence). CDR3 length equals 14 residues. J was trimmed by 5 bases and V by 4 bases; bases with no gene match: 6. The CDR3 coding sequence is TGTGCCAGCAGCCGGACAGGGTTGGGGACTGAAGCTTTCTTT. This codes for CASSRTGLGTEAFF.

The gene calls are TRBV7-2 and TRBJ1-1; D remains unclear. Germline lookup yields CDR1 SGHTA and CDR2 FQGNSA. Between the trimmed V and J ends, which lost 5 bases and 0 bases, there was a span of 16 bases. The CDR3 is 16 amino acids. CDR3 protein: CASSLPSTRVNTEAFF. In DNA, the CDR3 is TGTGCCAGCAGCCTACCGTCGACAAGAGTGAACACTGAAGCTTTCTTT.

J is TRBJ2-3 and V is TRBV27, with 8 bases fitting TRBD2. Germline V CDR1 and CDR2: MNHEY, SMNVEV (reference sequence). Trimming at V came to 5 bases and at J to 4 bases, leaving 8 bases not matched to a gene. The CDR3 is 15 amino acids. CDR3 sequence: CASSPREGRADTQYF. As DNA, the CDR3 is TGTGCCAGCAGTCCCCGGGAGGGCCGTGCAGATACGCAGTATTTT.

This clone was counted between two and nine times. V gene TRBV5-8 combines with J gene TRBJ2-3, with D possibly being TRBD1 (5 bases). The CDR3 is 14 amino acids. CDR1 and CDR2 from the germline V gene are SGHTS and YDEGEE. V dropped 6 bases and J dropped 6 bases, with 17 bases sitting between them. The CDR3: CASTARVNVDTQYF. In nucleotides, the CDR3 is TGTGCCAGCACGGCCAGGGTGAACGTCGATACGCAGTATTTT.

This clone was detected once. The V gene is TRBV5-4, the J gene TRBJ1-1; D not resolved. The CDR3 totals 13 residues. Deletions cut 2 bases from V and 1 base from J, with 6 bases between. The germline V gene has CDR1 SGHNT and CDR2 YYREEE (reference sequence). The CDR3 coding sequence is TGTGCCAGCAGCTTTAACTCGAACACTGAAGCTTTCTTT. This encodes CASSFNSNTEAFF.

The CDR3 protein is CASTTDSSSGGEETQYF. The DNA of the CDR3 is TGTGCCAGCACCACGGACAGCTCAAGTGGGGGGGAAGAGACCCAGTACTTC. The rearrangement links TRBV2 to TRBJ2-5, with a tentative D call TRBD2 (7 bases). Trimming shortened V by 7 bases and J by 3 bases, and 24 bases separated the two germline ends. From germline, CDR1 is SNHLY and CDR2 FYNNEI. CDR3 length equals 17 residues.

This rearrangement joins TRBV18 to TRBJ1-5; 9 bases align to TRBD1. This CDR3 region has 16 residues. The J segment lost 6 bases and the V segment lost 2 bases, leaving 8 bases of the junction unmatched. CDR1 KGHSH and CDR2 LQKENI come from the germline V gene. The CDR3 sequence: CASSPTGTGSGQPQHF. The CDR3 bases are TGTGCCAGCTCACCAACCGGGACAGGGTCGGGTCAGCCCCAGCATTTT. Variable domain in full (rest from reference TRBV18 and TRBJ1-5): NAGVMQNPRHLVRRRGQEARLRCSPMKGHSHVYWYRQLPEEGLKFMVYLQKENIIDESGMPKERFSAEFPKEGPSILRIQQVVRGDSAAYFCASSPTGTGSGQPQHFGDGTRLSIL.

The chain has TRBV7-2 and TRBJ2-7; a weak D match, TRBD2 (6 bases). Per the germline V gene, CDR1 is SGHTA and CDR2 is FQGNSA. V was cut by 1 base and J by 7 bases, with 17 bases left in between. This CDR3 contains 15 residues. CDR3 amino acids: CASSLGGTVNVEQYF. DNA for the CDR3: TGTGCCAGCAGCTTAGGGGGGACTGTTAATGTAGAGCAGTACTTC.

The genes are TRBV29-1 and TRBJ1-1, with TRBD1 identical over 12 bases. The trim removed 6 bases at V and 3 bases at J, leaving 11 bases unmatched. The CDR3 has 16 amino acids. The germline CDR1 and CDR2 sequences are SQVTM and ANQGSEA. The CDR3 DNA reads as TGCAGCGTCGCGTCCGGGACAGGGGGCACGGACACTGAAGCTTTCTTT. Encoded protein: CSVASGTGGTDTEAFF. The whole variable domain, remainder taken from reference TRBV29-1 and TRBJ1-1, is SAVISQKPSRDICQRGTSLTIQCQVDSQVTMMFWYRQQPGQSLTLIATANQGSEATYESGFVIDKFPISRPNLTFSTLTVSNMSPEDSSIYLCSVASGTGGTDTEAFFGQGTRLTVV.

V is TRBV5-4 and J is TRBJ2-2, with a weak D call TRBD1 (5 bases). This CDR3 region has 17 residues. Germline CDR1 reads SGHNT; CDR2 reads YYREEE (reference sequence). With 0 bases removed from V and 2 bases from J, the gap between germline ends came to 14 bases. The CDR3 bases are TGTGCCAGCAGCTTGGACCCTCAGGGTAGTAACACCGGGGAGCTGTTTTTT. It translates to CASSLDPQGSNTGELFF.

V is TRBV18 and J is TRBJ2-7, with 14 bases fitting TRBD2. The CDR3 consists of 14 residues. Unmatched junction bases numbered 3, after V lost 5 bases and J lost 6 bases. Germline CDR1 KGHSH, CDR2 LQKENI. CDR3 residues: CASSGTSGSGEQYF. CDR3 nucleotide sequence: TGTGCCAGCTCAGGGACTAGCGGGAGTGGCGAGCAGTACTTC.

The chain carries TRBV5-1 and TRBJ1-1; no definite D call. The germline V gene has CDR1 SGHRS and CDR2 YFSETQ. CDR3 length: 15 residues. The V end was cut by 1 base, the J end by 0 bases, with 10 bases between. This CDR3 is CASSLSVSMNTEAFF. The CDR3 bases are TGCGCCAGCAGCTTGTCGGTCTCTATGAACACTGAAGCTTTCTTT.